This TCR beta chain was captured by sequencing in a study of blood T cell repertoires in COVID-19. Background on the study: The analysed material was cDNA or gDNA that came from T cells, B-cell-depleted T cells, or PBMCs.

The participants were between 18 and 89 years old and came from roughly 25 US areas. All recovered Cohort 3 donors got two negative PCRs, got clearance, or saw symptom resolution. The germline V gene encodes CDR1 MNHEY and CDR2 SMNVEV (reference sequence). The length of the CDR3 is 16 residues. With 6 bases removed from V and 7 bases from J, the gap between germline ends came to 22 bases. This table comes from immunoSEQ multiplex PCR, and its TCRdb copy is limited to in-frame clones, with some not included. The data show roughly 250,000 clones, 70% to 90% seen once. The chain combines TRBV27 with TRBJ1-5; maybe TRBD1 (6 bases). The sequence was obtained from a woman in her 30s who had recovered from COVID-19. Sample: PBMCs or T cells enriched from blood (not recorded which). The CDR3 region has the DNA TGTGCCAGCAGCGAGGTAGGGGGGGGCTTAACGCAGCCCCAGCATTTT. The encoded protein is CASSEVGGGLTQPQHF.